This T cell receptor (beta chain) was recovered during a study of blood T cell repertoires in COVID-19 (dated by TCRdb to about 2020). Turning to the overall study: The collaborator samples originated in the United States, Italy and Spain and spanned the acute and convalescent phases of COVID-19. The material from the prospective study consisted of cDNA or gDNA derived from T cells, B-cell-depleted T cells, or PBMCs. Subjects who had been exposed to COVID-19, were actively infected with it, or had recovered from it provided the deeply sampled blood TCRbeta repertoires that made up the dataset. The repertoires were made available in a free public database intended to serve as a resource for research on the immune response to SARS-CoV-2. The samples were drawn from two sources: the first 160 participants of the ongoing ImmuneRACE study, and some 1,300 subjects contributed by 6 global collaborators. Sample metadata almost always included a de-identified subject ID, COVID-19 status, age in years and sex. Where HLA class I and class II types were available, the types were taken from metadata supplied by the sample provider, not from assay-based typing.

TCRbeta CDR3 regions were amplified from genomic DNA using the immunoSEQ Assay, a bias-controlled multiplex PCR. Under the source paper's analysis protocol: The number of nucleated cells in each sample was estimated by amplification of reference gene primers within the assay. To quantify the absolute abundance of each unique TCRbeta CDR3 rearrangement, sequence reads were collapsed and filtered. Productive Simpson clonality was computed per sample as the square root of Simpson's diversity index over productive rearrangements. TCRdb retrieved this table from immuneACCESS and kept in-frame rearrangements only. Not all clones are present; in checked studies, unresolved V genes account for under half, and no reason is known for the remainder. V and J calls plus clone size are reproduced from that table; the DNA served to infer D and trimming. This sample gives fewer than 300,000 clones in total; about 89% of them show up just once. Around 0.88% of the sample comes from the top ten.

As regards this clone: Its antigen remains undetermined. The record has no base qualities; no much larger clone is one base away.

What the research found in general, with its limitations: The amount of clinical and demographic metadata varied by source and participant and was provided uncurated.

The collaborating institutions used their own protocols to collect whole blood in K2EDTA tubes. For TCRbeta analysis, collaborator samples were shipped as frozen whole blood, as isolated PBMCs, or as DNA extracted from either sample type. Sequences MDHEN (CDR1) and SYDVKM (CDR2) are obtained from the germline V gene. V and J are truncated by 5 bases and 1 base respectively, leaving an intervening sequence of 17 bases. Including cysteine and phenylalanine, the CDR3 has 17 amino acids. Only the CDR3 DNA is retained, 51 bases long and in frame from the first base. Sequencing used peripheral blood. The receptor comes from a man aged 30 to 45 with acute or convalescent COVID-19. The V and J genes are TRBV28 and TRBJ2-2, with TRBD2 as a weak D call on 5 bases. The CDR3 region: CASSTRLRHLNTGELFF. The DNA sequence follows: TGTGCCAGCAGTACCCGACTACGTCATCTGAACACCGGGGAGCTGTTTTTT.